This TCR beta chain was found in a study of T cell responses to AZD1222 COVID-19 vaccine. Trimming pared 5 bases from V and 5 bases from J, leaving 18 bases between. This CDR3 has 15 amino acids. Germline V gene sequence: CDR1 SGHTA, CDR2 FQGNSA. General study results and limits: The study identified only five to seven AZD1222 recipients as seropositive at baseline.

The assay was immunoSEQ multiplex PCR, and TCRdb's table has in-frame clones only and misses some. The sample shows around 160,000 clones, around nine tenths of them seen only once. This clone appeared a single time. The target antigen is unknown. This clonotype was obtained from an adult in good health. The chain has TRBV7-2 and TRBJ1-2, with TRBD1 as a possible D gene (5 bases). The material was peripheral blood, obtained on day 0 of MenACWY control vaccination. The CDR3 here is CASSRGRGGGYGYTF. CDR3 nucleotide sequence: TGTGCCAGCAGCCGGGGGAGAGGAGGAGGGTATGGCTACACCTTC. The entire variable domain, with the rest obtained from reference TRBV7-2 and TRBJ1-2, is as follows: GAGVSQSPSNKVTEKGKDVELRCDPISGHTALYWYRQSLGQGLEFLIYFQGNSAPDKSGLPSDRFSAERTGGSVSTLTIQRTQQEDSAVYLCASSRGRGGGYGYTFGSGTRLTVV.